This T cell receptor (beta chain) is from a study of shared clonotypes between healthy human individuals. Germline V gives CDR1 SEHNR, CDR2 FQNEAQ (reference sequence). The V and J ends lost 11 bases and 5 bases respectively, with 19 bases between them. The CDR3 is 14 amino acids. Data came from immunoSEQ multiplex PCR; TCRdb stores just in-frame clones and leaves some out. The top ten hold around 1.8% of the sample, which has roughly 2,000,000 clones, over 85% seen once. Terminally differentiated effector memory CD45RA+ cells were left out of the naive CD8 fraction, which was CD45RO-negative and positively selected for CCR7.

This clonotype originated in a man younger than 35 in good health. Some clones in this sample may be carry-over from other donors' samples. Sequencing was performed on naive CD8+ T cells from PBMCs. The V and J genes are TRBV7-9 and TRBJ2-1, with a weak D call TRBD1 (5 bases). The CDR3 bases are TGTGCCTGCCTCGGTCCAAACAGGAACAATGAGCAGTTCTTC. Amino acid sequence: CACLGPNRNNEQFF.